The rows below give T cell receptor beta chains drawn from one sample of a study of shared clonotypes between healthy human individuals. The repertoire was sequenced with immunoSEQ multiplex PCR; TCRdb's copy has only in-frame clones and lacks some. Of 1.5 million to 2.5 million clones in the sample, over 85% were seen once. Sequencing was done on a sample of naive CD8+ T cells sorted from blood. These receptors were collected from a young man in good health. CDR3s include the opening cysteine and the closing phenylalanine or tryptophan. Fields, in order: clone size, D gene, J gene, V gene, CDR3 protein, CDR3 DNA. The D gene is left open where the match is weak. Not every row has a clone size; where given, it reads once, few, many or a size class.

>NA|NA|TRBJ1-2|TRBV19
CASSILSSNYGYTF
TGTGCCAGTAGTATTCTAAGTTCTAACTATGGCTACACCTTC
>NA|NA|TRBJ1-6|TRBV7-9
CASSLDEGSWNSPLHF
TGTGCCAGCAGCTTAGATGAGGGGAGTTGGAATTCACCCCTCCACTTT
>NA|TRBD2|TRBJ2-5|TRBV5-4
CASSPYSSGGLQETQYF
TGTGCCAGCAGCCCCTACAGTAGCGGGGGCCTCCAAGAGACCCAGTACTTC
>NA|NA|TRBJ2-1|TRBV11-2
CASSLEHLSYNEQFF
TGTGCCAGCAGCTTAGAACACCTCTCCTACAATGAGCAGTTCTTC
>NA|TRBD1|TRBJ1-2|TRBV10-3
CAIQTGANYGYTF
TGTGCCATCCAGACAGGGGCTAACTATGGCTACACCTTC
>NA|TRBD1|TRBJ2-7|TRBV11-3
CASSLVLHDRVGEQYF
TGTGCCAGCAGCTTAGTCCTTCACGACAGGGTAGGCGAGCAGTACTTC
>NA|TRBD2|TRBJ2-3|TRBV9
CASNLAGSTDTQYF
TGTGCCAGCAACCTAGCGGGGAGCACAGATACGCAGTATTTT
>NA|NA|TRBJ2-3|TRBV4-1
CASSPSIGIDTQYF
TGCGCCAGCAGCCCGTCCATCGGGATAGATACGCAGTATTTT
>NA|TRBD2|TRBJ2-2|TRBV4-1
CASSPGLAGEGTGELFF
TGCGCCAGCAGCCCTGGACTAGCGGGAGAGGGGACCGGGGAGCTGTTTTTT
>NA|NA|TRBJ1-1|TRBV6-5
CASGPGGAEAFF
TGTGCCAGCGGTCCGGGAGGGGCTGAAGCTTTCTTT
>once|NA|TRBJ1-1|TRBV15
CATSLPENTEAFF
TGTGCCACCAGCCTCCCGGAGAACACTGAAGCTTTCTTT
>NA|TRBD2|TRBJ2-7|TRBV15
CATSRDWGDGGRAYEQYF
TGTGCCACCAGCAGAGATTGGGGCGATGGCGGGAGGGCCTACGAGCAGTACTTC
>NA|NA|TRBJ2-7|TRBV5-1
CASSFRSGNEQYF
TGCGCCAGCAGCTTCCGCAGTGGGAACGAGCAGTACTTC
>NA|NA|TRBJ2-7|TRBV5-6
CASTPGVSTYEQYF
TGTGCCAGCACCCCTGGGGTCAGCACCTACGAGCAGTACTTC
>NA|NA|TRBJ2-1|TRBV10-3
CAINSGIDNEQFF
TGTGCCATCAATTCCGGGATCGACAATGAGCAGTTCTTC
>few|TRBD2|TRBJ2-1|TRBV25-1
CASRLAGGTYNEQFF
TGTGCCAGCAGGCTAGCGGGAGGAACCTACAATGAGCAGTTCTTC
>once|TRBD1|TRBJ1-6|TRBV6-6
CASSYDRESNSPLHF
TGTGCCAGCAGTTACGACAGGGAGTCTAATTCACCCCTCCACTTT
>NA|NA|TRBJ1-4|TRBV28
CASSLYPKREKLFF
TGTGCCAGCAGTTTATACCCAAAGAGGGAAAAACTGTTTTTT
>once|NA|TRBJ2-7|TRBV6-5
CASRSGGHYEQYF
TGTGCCAGCAGGAGCGGAGGCCATTACGAGCAGTACTTC
>NA|TRBD1|TRBJ2-7|TRBV10-2
CASRDPFDSSRQGEQYF
TGCGCCAGCAGGGACCCCTTCGACAGTTCCCGACAGGGCGAGCAGTACTTC
>NA|NA|TRBJ2-3|TRBV6-5
CASSYSMRGLTDTQYF
TGTGCCAGCAGTTACTCGATGCGGGGACTCACAGATACGCAGTATTTT
>NA|NA|TRBJ2-7|TRBV5-8
CASSLGLTYEQYF
TGTGCCAGCAGCTTGGGCCTTACCTACGAGCAGTACTTC
>NA|TRBD1|TRBJ1-2|TRBV5-6
CASSWDRANYGYTF
TGTGCCAGCAGCTGGGACAGGGCCAACTATGGCTACACCTTC
>few|NA|TRBJ2-1|TRBV5-4
CASSSDEFRQFF
TGTGCCAGCAGCTCGGACGAGTTTCGACAGTTCTTC
>NA|TRBD1|TRBJ1-2|TRBV27
CASSSTGTGEGYTF
TGTGCCAGCAGTTCCACCGGGACAGGGGAAGGCTACACCTTC
>NA|NA|TRBJ2-7|TRBV5-1
CASSLEQRYEQYF
TGCGCCAGCAGCTTGGAACAGAGGTACGAGCAGTACTTC
>NA|NA|TRBJ2-3|TRBV10-3
CAIASDSTDTQYF
TGTGCCATCGCTAGCGATAGCACAGATACGCAGTATTTT
>NA|NA|TRBJ1-6|TRBV10-2
CASSESSSYNSPLHF
TGCGCCAGCAGTGAGTCGAGCTCATATAATTCACCCCTCCACTTT
>NA|NA|TRBJ1-4|TRBV9
CASSVGDRATNEKLFF
TGTGCCAGCAGCGTAGGGGACCGTGCAACTAATGAAAAACTGTTTTTT
>NA|TRBD2|TRBJ2-3|TRBV9
CASSVFQAGEATDTQYF
TGTGCCAGCAGCGTCTTTCAAGCGGGAGAGGCGACAGATACGCAGTATTTT
>NA|NA|TRBJ1-3|TRBV28
CASSLRGLGNTIYF
TGTGCCAGCAGTTTGAGAGGCCTAGGAAACACCATATATTTT
>NA|TRBD1|TRBJ2-5|TRBV7-9
CASSLVFIGTGETQYF
TGTGCCAGCAGCTTAGTCTTTATCGGGACAGGGGAGACCCAGTACTTC
>NA|NA|TRBJ2-7|TRBV11-2
CASREDGYEQYF
TGTGCCAGCAGAGAAGACGGCTACGAGCAGTACTTC
>once|NA|TRBJ1-1|TRBV2
CASSPSNTEAFF
TGTGCCAGCAGTCCTTCTAACACTGAAGCTTTCTTT
>NA|TRBD2|TRBJ2-3|TRBV10-1
CASSGDSGLAGGPSDTQYF
TGCGCCAGCAGTGGGGACAGCGGACTAGCGGGAGGGCCATCAGATACGCAGTATTTT
>NA|TRBD1|TRBJ2-7|TRBV5-5
CASSLAGQSYEQYF
TGTGCCAGCAGCTTGGCGGGACAGTCCTACGAGCAGTACTTC
>NA|TRBD2|TRBJ2-7|TRBV7-9
CASSAAGIGTSTYEQYF
TGTGCCAGCAGCGCCGCAGGTATCGGGACTAGTACCTACGAGCAGTACTTC
>NA|NA|TRBJ1-5|TRBV27
CASSLLGEDQPQHF
TGTGCCAGCAGTTTATTGGGAGAGGATCAGCCCCAGCATTTT
>NA|TRBD1|TRBJ1-1|TRBV4-3
CASSQSLLKPFDRVNTEAFF
TGCGCCAGCAGCCAAAGTCTTCTTAAACCCTTCGACAGGGTTAACACTGAAGCTTTCTTT
>NA|NA|TRBJ2-1|TRBV7-6
CASSLQAIGANEQFF
TGTGCCAGCAGCTTACAGGCCATAGGGGCCAATGAGCAGTTCTTC